These T cell receptor beta chains were read from a single sample in a study of CD8+ T cells in alopecia areata. TCRdb's table, derived via immunoSEQ multiplex PCR, lists solely in-frame clones and lacks some. The sample has some 130,000 clones, 45% to 60% seen once. This specimen consisted of CD8+ T cells sorted from blood, obtained at week 4, from a patient treated with tofacitinib. These receptor sequences come from a human donor with alopecia areata. The CDR3 runs from the conserved cysteine through the conserved F or W.

J	V	CDR3
TRBJ1-1	TRBV10-3	CAISESRGRGRTEAFF
TRBJ2-7	TRBV5-1	CASSLHRSSYEQYF
TRBJ1-1	TRBV6-5	CASSYSWTGEAFF
TRBJ1-6	TRBV30	CAWSVDGGYNSPLHF
TRBJ2-7	TRBV29-1	CSVAGGEGPLEQYF
TRBJ2-3	TRBV19	CASSIGRVGTDTQYF
TRBJ1-2	TRBV4-1	CASSFRQGNGYTF
TRBJ2-1	TRBV7-8	CASSSGGDEQFF
TRBJ1-1	TRBV29-1	CSVVTDEAFF
TRBJ1-2	TRBV5-8	CASSPGGGYGYTF
TRBJ2-1	TRBV5-1	CASSSRGGQGLNEQFF
TRBJ1-5	TRBV30	CAWSPDLGGQPQHF
TRBJ1-3	TRBV13	CASSLLSSGNTIYF
TRBJ2-4	TRBV13	CASSLRQGLAKNIQYF
TRBJ2-5	TRBV13	CASSPFRQETQYF
TRBJ2-7	TRBV7-8	CASSFSRGLGYEQYF
TRBJ1-1	TRBV5-1	CASSSRTGGETEAFF
TRBJ1-2	TRBV6-5	CASRPNGPYGYTF
TRBJ2-2	TRBV7-6	CASSQPRGPAGELFF
TRBJ1-5	TRBV6-5	CASSYSEGQPQHF
TRBJ1-6	TRBV11-2	CASSLSGTGDSPLHF
TRBJ1-1	TRBV5-6	CASSLGENTEAFF
TRBJ2-5	TRBV29-1	CSVEGGAGQETQYF
TRBJ1-6	TRBV6-1	CASSDFLATDNSPLHF
TRBJ1-1	TRBV29-1	CSVEGGSWDTEAFF
TRBJ1-5	TRBV6-5	CASSPARGSNQPQHF
TRBJ1-5	TRBV30	CAWSAEAGNQPQHF